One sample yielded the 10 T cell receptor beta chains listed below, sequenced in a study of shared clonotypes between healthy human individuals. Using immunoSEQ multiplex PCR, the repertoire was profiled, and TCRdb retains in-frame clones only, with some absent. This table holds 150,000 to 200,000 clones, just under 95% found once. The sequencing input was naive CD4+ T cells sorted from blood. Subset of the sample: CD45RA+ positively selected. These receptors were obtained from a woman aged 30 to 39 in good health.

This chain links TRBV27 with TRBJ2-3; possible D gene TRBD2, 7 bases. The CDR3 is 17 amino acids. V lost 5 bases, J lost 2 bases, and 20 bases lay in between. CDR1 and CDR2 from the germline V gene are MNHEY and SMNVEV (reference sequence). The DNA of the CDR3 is TGTGCCAGCAGTCCCTCCCGAAGCGGGACAACCACAGATACGCAGTATTTT. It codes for CASSPSRSGTTTDTQYF.

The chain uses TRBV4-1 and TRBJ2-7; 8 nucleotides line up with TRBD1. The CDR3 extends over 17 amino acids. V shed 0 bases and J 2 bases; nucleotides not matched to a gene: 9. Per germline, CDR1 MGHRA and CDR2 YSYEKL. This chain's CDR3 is CASSQDLGTGGAYEQYF. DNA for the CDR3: TGCGCCAGCAGCCAAGATCTAGGGACAGGCGGGGCCTACGAGCAGTACTTC.

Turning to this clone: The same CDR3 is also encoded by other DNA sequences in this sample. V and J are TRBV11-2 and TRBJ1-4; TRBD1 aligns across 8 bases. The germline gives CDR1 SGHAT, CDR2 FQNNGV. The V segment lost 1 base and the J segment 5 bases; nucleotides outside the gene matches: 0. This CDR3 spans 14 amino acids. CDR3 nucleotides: TGTGCCAGCAGCTTAGGACAGGGGAATGAAAAACTGTTTTTT. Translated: CASSLGQGNEKLFF.

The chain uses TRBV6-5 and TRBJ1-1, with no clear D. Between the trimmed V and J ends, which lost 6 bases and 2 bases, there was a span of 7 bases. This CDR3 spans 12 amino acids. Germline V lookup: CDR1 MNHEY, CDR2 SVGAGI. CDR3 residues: CASSTGNTEAFF. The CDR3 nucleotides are TGTGCCAGCAGCACGGGAAACACTGAAGCTTTCTTT.

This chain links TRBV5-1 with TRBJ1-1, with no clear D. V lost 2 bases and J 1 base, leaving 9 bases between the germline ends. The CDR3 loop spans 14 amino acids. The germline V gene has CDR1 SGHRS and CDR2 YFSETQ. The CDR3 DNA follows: TGCGCCAGCAGCTTCGACGTAGGGAACACTGAAGCTTTCTTT. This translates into CASSFDVGNTEAFF.

The CDR3 loop reads CASSQAGTSGRAFYEQYF. Written as DNA, the CDR3 is TGCGCCAGCAGCCAGGCTGGGACTAGCGGGAGGGCCTTTTACGAGCAGTACTTC. The V call is TRBV4-1, the J call TRBJ2-7; 16 bases agree with TRBD2. The germline V gene has CDR1 MGHRA and CDR2 YSYEKL. CDR3 length equals 18 residues. V was pared by 3 bases and J by 4 bases, with 9 bases of the junction left unmatched.

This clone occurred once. CDR3 sequence reads: CASSYQNHQPQHF. Here the CDR3 DNA reads TGTGCCAGCAGTTACCAGAACCATCAGCCCCAGCATTTT. The chain recombines TRBV6-6 with TRBJ1-5, with no clear D. The CDR3 spans 13 residues. Germline values: CDR1 MNHNY, CDR2 SVGAGI (reference sequence). The V and J ends lost 2 bases and 5 bases respectively, with 7 bases between them.

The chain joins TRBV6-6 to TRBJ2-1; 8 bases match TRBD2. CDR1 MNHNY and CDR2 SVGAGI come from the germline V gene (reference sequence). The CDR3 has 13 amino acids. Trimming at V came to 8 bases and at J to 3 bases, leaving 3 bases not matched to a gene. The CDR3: CASRSGGYNEQFF. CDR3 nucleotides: TGTGCCAGCCGGAGCGGGGGCTACAATGAGCAGTTCTTC.

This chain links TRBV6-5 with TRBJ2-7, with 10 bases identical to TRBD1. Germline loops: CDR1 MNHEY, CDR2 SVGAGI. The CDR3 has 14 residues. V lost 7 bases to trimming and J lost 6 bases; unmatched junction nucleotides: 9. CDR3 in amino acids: CASTRGTGDSEQYF. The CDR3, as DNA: TGTGCCAGCACCCGAGGGACAGGGGATTCCGAGCAGTACTTC.

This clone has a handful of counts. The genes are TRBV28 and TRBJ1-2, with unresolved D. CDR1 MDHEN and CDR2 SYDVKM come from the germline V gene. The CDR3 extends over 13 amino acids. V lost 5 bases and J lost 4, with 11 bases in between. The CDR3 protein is CASSLDMPYGYTF. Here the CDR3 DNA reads TGTGCCAGCAGTCTCGACATGCCCTATGGCTACACCTTC.